This T cell receptor beta chain was observed in a study of cytomegalovirus exposure and HLA in healthy donors. General study points: More clonal expansion characterized HLA-associated TCR beta chains than equally common others in a later analysis.

Notes on this clone: No antigen is known for it.

After removal of 4 bases from V and 4 bases from J, the junction contained 15 bases not matched to a gene. There are 17 residues in the CDR3. Looked up from germline, CDR1 is SGHNT and CDR2 is YYREEE (reference sequence). Primers included in the PCR were 60 Vbeta and 13 Jbeta primers. Assay used: immunoSEQ multiplex PCR; TCRdb lists only in-frame clones, some missing. The table lists some 67,000 clones, around 91% of them singletons. The sample taken for sequencing was PBMCs. The clonotype originates from a woman aged 25 to 39 in good health and CMV-seropositive. The V gene is TRBV5-4, the J gene TRBJ2-7, with TRBD1 matching 9 bases. The DNA of the CDR3 is TGTGCCAGCAGCCCTAGGGGCTCCGGGACAGGGATTTACGAGCAGTACTTC. Amino acids: CASSPRGSGTGIYEQYF.